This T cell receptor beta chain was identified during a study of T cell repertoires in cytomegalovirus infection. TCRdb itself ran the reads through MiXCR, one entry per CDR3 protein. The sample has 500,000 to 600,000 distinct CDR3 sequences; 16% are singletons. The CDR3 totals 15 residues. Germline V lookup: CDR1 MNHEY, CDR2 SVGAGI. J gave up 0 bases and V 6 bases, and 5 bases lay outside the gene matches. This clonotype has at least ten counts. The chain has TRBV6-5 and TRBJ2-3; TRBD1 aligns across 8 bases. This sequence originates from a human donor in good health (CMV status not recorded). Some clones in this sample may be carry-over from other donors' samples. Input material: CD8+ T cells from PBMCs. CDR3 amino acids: CASSSGQESTDTQYF. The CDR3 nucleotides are TGTGCCAGCAGCTCGGGACAGGAGAGCACAGATACGCAGTATTTT.